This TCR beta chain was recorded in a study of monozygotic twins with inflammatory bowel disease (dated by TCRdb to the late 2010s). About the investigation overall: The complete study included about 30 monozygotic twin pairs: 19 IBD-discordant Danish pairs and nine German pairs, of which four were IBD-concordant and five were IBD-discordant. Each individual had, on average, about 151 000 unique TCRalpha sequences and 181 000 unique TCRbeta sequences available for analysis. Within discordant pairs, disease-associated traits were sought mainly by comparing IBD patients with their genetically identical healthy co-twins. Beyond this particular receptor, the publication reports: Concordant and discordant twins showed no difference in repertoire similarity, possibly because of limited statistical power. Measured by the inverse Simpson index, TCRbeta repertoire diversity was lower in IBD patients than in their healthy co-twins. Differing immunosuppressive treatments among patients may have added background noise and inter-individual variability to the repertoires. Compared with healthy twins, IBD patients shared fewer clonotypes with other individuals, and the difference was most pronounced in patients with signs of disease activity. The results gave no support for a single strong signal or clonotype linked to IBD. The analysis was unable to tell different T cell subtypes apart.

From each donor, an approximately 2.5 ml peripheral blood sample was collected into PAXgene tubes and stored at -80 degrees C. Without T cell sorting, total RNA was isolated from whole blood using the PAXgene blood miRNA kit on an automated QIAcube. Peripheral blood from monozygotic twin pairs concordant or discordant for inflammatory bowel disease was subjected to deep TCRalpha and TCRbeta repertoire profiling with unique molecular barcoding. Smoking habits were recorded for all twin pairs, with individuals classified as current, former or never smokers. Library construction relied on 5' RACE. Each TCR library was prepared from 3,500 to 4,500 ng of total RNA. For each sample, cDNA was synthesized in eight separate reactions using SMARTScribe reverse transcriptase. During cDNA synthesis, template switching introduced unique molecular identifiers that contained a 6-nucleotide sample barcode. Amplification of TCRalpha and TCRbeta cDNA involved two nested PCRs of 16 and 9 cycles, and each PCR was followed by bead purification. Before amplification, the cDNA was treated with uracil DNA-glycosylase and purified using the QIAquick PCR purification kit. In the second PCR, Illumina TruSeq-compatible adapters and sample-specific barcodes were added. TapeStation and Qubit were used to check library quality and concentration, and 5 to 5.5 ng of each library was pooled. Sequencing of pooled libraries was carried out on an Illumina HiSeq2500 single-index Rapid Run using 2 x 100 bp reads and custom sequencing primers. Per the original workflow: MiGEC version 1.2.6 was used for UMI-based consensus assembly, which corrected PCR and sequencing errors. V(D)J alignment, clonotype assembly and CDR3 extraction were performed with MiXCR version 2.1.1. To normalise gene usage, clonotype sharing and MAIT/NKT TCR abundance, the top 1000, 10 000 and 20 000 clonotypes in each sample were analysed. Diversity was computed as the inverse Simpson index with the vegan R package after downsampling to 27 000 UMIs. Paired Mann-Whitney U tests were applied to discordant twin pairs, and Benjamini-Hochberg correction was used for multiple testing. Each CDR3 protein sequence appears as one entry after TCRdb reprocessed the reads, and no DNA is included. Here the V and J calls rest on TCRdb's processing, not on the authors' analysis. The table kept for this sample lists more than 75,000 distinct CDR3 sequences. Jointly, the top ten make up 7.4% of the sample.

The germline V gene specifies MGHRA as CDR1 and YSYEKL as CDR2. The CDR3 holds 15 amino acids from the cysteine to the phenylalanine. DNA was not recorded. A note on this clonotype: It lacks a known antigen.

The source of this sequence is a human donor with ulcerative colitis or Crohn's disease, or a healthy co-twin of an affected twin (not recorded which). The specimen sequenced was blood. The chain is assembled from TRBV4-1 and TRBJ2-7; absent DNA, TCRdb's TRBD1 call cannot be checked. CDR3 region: CASSQPRDGYYEQYF.